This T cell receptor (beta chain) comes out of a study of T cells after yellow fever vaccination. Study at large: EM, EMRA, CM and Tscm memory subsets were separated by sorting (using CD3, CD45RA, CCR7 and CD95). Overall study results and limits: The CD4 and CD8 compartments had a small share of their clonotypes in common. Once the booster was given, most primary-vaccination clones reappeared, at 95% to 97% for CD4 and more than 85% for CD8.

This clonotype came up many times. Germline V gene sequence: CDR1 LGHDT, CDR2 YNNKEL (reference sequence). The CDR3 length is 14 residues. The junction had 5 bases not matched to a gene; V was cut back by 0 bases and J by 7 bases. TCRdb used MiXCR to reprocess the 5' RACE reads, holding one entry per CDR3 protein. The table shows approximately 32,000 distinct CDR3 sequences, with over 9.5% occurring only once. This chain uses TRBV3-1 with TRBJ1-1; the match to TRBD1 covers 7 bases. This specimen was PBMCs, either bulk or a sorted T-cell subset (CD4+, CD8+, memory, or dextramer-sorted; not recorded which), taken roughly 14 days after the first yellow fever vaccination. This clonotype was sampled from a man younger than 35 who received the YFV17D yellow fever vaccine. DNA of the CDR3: TGTGCCAGCAGCCAAGACAGGGGGTGTTGTGAAGCTTTCTTT. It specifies CASSQDRGCCEAFF.